The entry that follows covers one T cell receptor (beta chain) sequence. Germline V CDR1 and CDR2: SGHAT, FQNNGV. Deletions cut 1 base from V and 14 bases from J, with 13 bases between. CDR3 length: 12 amino acids. This entry belongs to a study of T-cell reconstitution after alpha-beta-depleted transplantation in children. The TCRbeta library incorporated unique molecular identifiers. TCRdb independently ran MiXCR on the PCR reads; one entry per CDR3 protein. The sample has over 550,000 distinct CDR3 sequences, under 12% seen once. The rearrangement links TRBV11-2 to TRBJ2-3; no clear D gene. The sequencing used PBMCs from the stem cell graft donor, collected from the stem cell graft. The TCR was taken from a human donor who donated a stem cell graft to a child with acute myeloid leukemia. CDR3 sequence: CASSLGVGVAYF. For the CDR3, the DNA is TGTGCCAGCAGCTTAGGGGTTGGAGTGGCGTATTTT.